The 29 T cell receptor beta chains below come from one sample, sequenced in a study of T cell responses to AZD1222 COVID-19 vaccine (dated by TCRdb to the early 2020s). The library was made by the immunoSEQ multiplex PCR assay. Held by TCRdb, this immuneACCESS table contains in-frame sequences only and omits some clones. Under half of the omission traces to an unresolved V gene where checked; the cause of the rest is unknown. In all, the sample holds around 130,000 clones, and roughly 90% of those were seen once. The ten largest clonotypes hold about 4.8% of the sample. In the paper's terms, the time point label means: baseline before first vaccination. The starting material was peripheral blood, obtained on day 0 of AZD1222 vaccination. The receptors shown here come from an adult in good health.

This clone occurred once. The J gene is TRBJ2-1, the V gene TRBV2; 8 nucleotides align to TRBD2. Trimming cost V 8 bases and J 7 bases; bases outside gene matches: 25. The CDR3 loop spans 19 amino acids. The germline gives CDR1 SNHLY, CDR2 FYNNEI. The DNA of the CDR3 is TGTGCCAGCCCCGAGTCGACAGAGCCAGAGGTAGCGGGAACTAATGAGCAGTTCTTC. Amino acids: CASPESTEPEVAGTNEQFF. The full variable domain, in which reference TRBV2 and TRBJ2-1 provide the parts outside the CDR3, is EPEVTQTPSHQVTQMGQEVILRCVPISNHLYFYWYRQILGQKVEFLVSFYNNEISEKSEIFDDQFSVERPDGSNFTLKIRSTKLEDSAMYFCASPESTEPEVAGTNEQFFGPGTRLTVL.

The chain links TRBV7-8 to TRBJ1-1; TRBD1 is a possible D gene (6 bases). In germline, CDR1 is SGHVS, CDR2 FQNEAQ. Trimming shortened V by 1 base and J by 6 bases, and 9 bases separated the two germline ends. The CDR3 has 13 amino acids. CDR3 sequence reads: CASSLGKGAEAFF. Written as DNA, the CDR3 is TGTGCCAGCAGCTTAGGGAAGGGGGCTGAAGCTTTCTTT.

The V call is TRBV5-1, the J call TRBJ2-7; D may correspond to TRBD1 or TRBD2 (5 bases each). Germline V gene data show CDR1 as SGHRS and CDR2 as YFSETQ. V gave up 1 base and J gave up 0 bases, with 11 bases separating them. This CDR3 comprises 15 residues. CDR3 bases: TGCGCCAGCAGCTTGTTGGGACGGAGCTCCTACGAGCAGTACTTC. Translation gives CASSLLGRSSYEQYF.

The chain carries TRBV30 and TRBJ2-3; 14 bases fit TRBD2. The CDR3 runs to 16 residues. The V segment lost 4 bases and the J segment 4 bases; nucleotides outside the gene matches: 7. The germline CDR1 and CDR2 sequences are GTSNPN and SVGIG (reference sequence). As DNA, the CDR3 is TGTGCCTGGACCCTTGGACTAGCGGGAGGCCCAGATACGCAGTATTTT. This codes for CAWTLGLAGGPDTQYF.

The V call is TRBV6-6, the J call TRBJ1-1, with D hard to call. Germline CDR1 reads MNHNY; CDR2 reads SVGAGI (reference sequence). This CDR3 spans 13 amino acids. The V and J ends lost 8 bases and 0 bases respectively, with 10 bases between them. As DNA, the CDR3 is TGTGCCAGCGACTCAGGCATGAACACTGAAGCTTTCTTT. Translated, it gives CASDSGMNTEAFF.

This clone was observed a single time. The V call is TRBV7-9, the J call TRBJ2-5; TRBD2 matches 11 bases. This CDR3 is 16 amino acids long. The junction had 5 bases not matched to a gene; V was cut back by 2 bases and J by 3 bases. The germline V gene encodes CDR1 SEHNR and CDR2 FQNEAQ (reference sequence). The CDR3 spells CASSLLVTSGKETQYF. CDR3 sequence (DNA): TGTGCCAGCAGCTTATTAGTGACTAGCGGGAAAGAGACCCAGTACTTC.

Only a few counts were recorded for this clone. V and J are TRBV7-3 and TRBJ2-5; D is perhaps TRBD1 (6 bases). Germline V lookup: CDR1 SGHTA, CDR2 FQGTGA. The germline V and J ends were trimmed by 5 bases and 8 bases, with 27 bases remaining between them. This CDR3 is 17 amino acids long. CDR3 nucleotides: TGTGCCAGCAGCCACCACCTGTTGGACAGTACCAAGAGAACCCAGTACTTC. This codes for CASSHHLLDSTKRTQYF. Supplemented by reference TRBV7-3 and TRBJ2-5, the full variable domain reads GAGVSQTPSNKVTEKGKYVELRCDPISGHTALYWYRQSLGQGPEFLIYFQGTGAADDSGLPNDRFFAVRPEGSVSTLKIQRTERGDSAVYLCASSHHLLDSTKRTQYFGPGTRLLVL.

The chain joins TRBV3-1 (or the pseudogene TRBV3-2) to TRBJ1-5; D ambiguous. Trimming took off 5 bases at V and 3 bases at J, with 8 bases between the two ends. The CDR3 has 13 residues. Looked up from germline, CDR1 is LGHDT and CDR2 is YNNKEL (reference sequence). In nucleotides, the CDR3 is TGTGCCAGCAGCGCGGGCTACAATCAGCCCCAGCATTTT. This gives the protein CASSAGYNQPQHF.

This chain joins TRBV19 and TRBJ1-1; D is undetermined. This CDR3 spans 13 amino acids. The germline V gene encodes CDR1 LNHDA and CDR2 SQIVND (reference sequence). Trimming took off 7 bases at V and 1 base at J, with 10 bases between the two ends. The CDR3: CASKKQRNTEAFF. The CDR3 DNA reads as TGTGCCAGTAAAAAACAGAGGAACACTGAAGCTTTCTTT.

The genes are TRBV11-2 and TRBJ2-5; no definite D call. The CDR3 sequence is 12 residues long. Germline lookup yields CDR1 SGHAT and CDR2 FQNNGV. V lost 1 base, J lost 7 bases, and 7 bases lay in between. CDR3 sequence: CASSLGATTQYF. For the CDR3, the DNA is TGTGCCAGCAGCTTAGGAGCAACGACCCAGTACTTC.

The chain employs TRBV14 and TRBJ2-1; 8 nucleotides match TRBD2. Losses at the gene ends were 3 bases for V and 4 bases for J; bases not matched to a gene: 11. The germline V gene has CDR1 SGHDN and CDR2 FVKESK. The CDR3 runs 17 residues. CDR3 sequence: CASSHDLLAGVYNEQFF. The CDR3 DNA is TGTGCCAGCAGCCACGATCTTCTAGCGGGCGTATACAATGAGCAGTTCTTC.

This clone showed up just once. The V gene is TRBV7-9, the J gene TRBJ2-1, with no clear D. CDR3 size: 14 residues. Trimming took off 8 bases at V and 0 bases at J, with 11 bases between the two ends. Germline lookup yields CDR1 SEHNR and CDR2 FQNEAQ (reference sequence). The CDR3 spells CASGPTLSYNEQFF. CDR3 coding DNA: TGTGCCAGCGGACCGACCCTCTCCTACAATGAGCAGTTCTTC.

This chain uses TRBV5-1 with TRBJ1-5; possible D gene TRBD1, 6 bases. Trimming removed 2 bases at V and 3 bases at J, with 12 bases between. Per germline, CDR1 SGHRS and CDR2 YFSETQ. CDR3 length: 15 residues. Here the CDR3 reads CASSFGGANNQPQHF. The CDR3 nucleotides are TGCGCCAGCAGCTTCGGGGGGGCGAACAATCAGCCCCAGCATTTT.

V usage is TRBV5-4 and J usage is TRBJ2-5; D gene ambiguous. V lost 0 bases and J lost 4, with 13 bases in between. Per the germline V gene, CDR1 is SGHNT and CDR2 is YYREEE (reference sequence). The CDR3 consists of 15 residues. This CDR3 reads CASSLEGWRLETQYF. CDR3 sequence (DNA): TGTGCCAGCAGCTTGGAGGGCTGGCGTCTAGAGACCCAGTACTTC. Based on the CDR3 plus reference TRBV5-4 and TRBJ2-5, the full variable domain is ETGVTQSPTHLIKTRGQQVTLRCSSQSGHNTVSWYQQALGQGPQFIFQYYREEENGRGNFPPRFSGLQFPNYSSELNVNALELDDSALYLCASSLEGWRLETQYFGPGTRLLVL.

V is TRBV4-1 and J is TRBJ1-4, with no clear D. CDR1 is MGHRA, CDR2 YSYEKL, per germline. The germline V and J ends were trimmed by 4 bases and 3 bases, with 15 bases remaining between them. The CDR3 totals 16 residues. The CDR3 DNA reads TGCGCCAGCAGCCTAGGAGGCTCCGGGGCTAATGAAAAACTGTTTTTT. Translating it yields CASSLGGSGANEKLFF.

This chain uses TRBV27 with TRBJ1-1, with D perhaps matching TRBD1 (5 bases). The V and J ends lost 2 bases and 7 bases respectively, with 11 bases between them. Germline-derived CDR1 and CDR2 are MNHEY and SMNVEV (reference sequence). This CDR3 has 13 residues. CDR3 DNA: TGTGCCAGCAGTTTAGGGCAGGGTGATGAAGCTTTCTTT. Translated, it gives CASSLGQGDEAFF.

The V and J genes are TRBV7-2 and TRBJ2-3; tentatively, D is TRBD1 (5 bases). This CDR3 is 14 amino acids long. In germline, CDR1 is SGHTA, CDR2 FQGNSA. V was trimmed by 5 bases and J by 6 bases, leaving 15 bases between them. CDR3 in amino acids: CASSIGVVSDTQYF. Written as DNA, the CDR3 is TGTGCCAGCAGCATAGGGGTAGTGTCCGATACGCAGTATTTT.

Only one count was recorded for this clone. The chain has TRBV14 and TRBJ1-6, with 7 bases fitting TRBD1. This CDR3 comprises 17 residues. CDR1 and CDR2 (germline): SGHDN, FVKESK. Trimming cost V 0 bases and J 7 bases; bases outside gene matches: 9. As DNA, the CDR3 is TGTGCCAGCAGCCAAGATTCATTCGTAGGGGGCAATTCACCCCTCCACTTT. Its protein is CASSQDSFVGGNSPLHF. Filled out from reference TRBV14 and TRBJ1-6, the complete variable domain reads EAGVTQFPSHSVIEKGQTVTLRCDPISGHDNLYWYRRVMGKEIKFLLHFVKESKQDESGMPNNRFLAERTGGTYSTLKVQPAELEDSGVYFCASSQDSFVGGNSPLHFGNGTRLTVT.

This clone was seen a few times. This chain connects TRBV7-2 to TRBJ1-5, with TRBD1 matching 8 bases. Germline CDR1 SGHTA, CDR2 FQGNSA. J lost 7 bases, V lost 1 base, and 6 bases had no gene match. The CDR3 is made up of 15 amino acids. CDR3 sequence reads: CASSLDGQGGQPQHF. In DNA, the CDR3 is TGTGCCAGCAGCTTAGACGGACAGGGAGGACAGCCCCAGCATTTT.

This CDR3 reads CASRTSGRGEKLFF. The CDR3 DNA reads as TGTGCCAGCCGTACCTCCGGTCGGGGTGAAAAACTGTTTTTT. The V and J genes are TRBV2 and TRBJ1-4; D unresolved. V was cut by 8 bases and J by 7 bases, with 17 bases left in between. Germline CDR1 and CDR2: SNHLY and FYNNEI. The CDR3 loop spans 14 amino acids.

The CDR3 nucleotides are TGTGCCAGCAGTCCCAGGGGGAACTACGAGCAGTACTTC. It is translated as CASSPRGNYEQYF. J is TRBJ2-7 and V is TRBV27; 7 bases map to TRBD1. The length of the CDR3 is 13 residues. V trimming: 5 bases; J trimming: 3 bases; junction bases outside the gene matches: 4. Per the germline V gene, CDR1 is MNHEY and CDR2 is SMNVEV (reference sequence).

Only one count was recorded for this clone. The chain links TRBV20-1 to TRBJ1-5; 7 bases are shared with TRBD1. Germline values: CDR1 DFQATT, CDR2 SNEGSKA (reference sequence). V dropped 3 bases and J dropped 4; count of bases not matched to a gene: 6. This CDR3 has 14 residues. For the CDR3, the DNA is TGCAGTGCTAGTTTCGGGACAGCTAATCAGCCCCAGCATTTT. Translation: CSASFGTANQPQHF.

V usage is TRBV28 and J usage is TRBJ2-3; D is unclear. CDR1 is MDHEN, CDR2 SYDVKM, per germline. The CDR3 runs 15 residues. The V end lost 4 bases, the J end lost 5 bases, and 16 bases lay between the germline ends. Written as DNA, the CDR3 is TGTGCCAGCAGTTCTCCCGGGCTAGGTAAAGATACGCAGTATTTT. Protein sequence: CASSSPGLGKDTQYF. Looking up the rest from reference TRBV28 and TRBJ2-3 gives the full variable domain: DVKVTQSSRYLVKRTGEKVFLECVQDMDHENMFWYRQDPGLGLRLIYFSYDVKMKEKGDIPEGYSVSREKKERFSLILESASTNQTSMYLCASSSPGLGKDTQYFGPGTRLTVL.

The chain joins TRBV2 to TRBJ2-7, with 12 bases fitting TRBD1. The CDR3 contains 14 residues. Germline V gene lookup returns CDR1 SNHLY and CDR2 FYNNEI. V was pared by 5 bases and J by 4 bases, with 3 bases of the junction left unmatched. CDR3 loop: CASSRDRGRYEQYF. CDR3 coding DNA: TGTGCCAGCAGTAGGGACAGGGGGCGGTACGAGCAGTACTTC. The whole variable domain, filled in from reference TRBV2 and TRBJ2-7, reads EPEVTQTPSHQVTQMGQEVILRCVPISNHLYFYWYRQILGQKVEFLVSFYNNEISEKSEIFDDQFSVERPDGSNFTLKIRSTKLEDSAMYFCASSRDRGRYEQYFGPGTRLTVT.

The CDR3 DNA is TGTGCCAGCAGTTACTCGAGGACGCGTCAGCCCCAGCATTTT. This sequence encodes CASSYSRTRQPQHF. The chain has TRBV6-5 and TRBJ1-5; D uncertain. V lost 0 bases and J 6 bases, leaving 9 bases between the germline ends. Per the germline V gene, CDR1 is MNHEY and CDR2 is SVGAGI. This CDR3 is built from 14 residues.

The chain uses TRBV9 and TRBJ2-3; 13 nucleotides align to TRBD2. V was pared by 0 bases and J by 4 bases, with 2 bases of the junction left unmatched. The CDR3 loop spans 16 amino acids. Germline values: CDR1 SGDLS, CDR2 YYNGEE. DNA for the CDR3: TGTGCCAGCAGCGTAGGTACTAGCGGGAGGGCAGATACGCAGTATTTT. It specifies CASSVGTSGRADTQYF.

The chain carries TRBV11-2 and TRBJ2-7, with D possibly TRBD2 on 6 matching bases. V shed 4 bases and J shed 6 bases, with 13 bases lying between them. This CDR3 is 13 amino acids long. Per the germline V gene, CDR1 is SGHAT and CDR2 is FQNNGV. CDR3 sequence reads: CASSWTTSIEQYF. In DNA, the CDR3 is TGTGCCAGCAGCTGGACTACTTCTATCGAGCAGTACTTC.

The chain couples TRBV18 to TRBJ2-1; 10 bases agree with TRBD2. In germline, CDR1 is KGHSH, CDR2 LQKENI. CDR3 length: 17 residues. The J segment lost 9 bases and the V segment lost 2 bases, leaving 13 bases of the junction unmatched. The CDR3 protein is CASSPFTSGIAEVEQFF. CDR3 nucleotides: TGTGCCAGCTCACCATTTACTAGCGGGATTGCCGAGGTTGAGCAGTTCTTC.

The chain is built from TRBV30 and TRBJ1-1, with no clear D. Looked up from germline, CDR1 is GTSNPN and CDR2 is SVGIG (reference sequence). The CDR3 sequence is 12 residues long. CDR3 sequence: CARREGNTEAFF. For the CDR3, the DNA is TGTGCTCGGAGGGAGGGTAACACTGAAGCTTTCTTT.